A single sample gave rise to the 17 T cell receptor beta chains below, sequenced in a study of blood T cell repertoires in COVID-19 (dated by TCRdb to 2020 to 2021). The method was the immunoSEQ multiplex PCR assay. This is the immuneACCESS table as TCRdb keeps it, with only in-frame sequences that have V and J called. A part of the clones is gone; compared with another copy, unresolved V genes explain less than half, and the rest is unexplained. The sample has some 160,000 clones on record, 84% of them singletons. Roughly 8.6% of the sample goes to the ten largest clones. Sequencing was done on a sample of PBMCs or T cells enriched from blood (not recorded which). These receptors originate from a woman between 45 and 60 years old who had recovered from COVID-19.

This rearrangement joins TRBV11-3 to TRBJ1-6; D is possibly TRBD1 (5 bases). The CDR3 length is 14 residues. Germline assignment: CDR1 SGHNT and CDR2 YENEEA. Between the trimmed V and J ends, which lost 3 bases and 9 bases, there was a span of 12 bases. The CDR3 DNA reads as TGTGCCAGCAGCTTCGACAGACGCGGTTCACCCCTCCACTTT. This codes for CASSFDRRGSPLHF.

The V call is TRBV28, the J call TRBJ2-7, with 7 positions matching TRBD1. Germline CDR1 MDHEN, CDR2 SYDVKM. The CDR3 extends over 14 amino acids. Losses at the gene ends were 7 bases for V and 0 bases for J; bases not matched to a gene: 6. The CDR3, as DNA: TGTGCCAGCATAGGGACAGCCTACTCCTACGAGCAGTACTTC. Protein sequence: CASIGTAYSYEQYF.

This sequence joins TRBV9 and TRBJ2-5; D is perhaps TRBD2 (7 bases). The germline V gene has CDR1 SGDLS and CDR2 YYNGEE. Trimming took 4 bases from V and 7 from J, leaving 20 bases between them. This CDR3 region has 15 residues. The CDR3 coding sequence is TGTGCCAGCAGCCCTTCCGCGGGGGCCGGGTTGACCCAGTACTTC. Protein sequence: CASSPSAGAGLTQYF.

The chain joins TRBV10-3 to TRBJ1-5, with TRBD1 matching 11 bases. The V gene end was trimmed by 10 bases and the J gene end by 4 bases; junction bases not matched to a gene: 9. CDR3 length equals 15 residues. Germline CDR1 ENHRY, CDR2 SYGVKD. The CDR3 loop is CATRTGGDQNQPQHF. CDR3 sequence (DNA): TGTGCCACCCGGACAGGGGGCGACCAGAATCAGCCCCAGCATTTT.

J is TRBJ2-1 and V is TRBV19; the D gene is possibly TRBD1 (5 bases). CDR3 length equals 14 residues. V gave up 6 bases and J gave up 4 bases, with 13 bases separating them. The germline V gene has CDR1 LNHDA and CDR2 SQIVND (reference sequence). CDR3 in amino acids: CASRGASTYNEQFF. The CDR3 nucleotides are TGTGCCAGTAGAGGGGCTTCGACTTACAATGAGCAGTTCTTC.

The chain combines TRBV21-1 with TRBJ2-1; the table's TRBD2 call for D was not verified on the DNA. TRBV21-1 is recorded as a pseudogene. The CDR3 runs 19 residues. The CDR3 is CASSPLAGPVASSYNEQFF. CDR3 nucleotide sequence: TGTGCCAGCAGCCCACTAGCGGGTCCCGTTGCGAGCTCCTACAATGAGCAGTTCTTC.

CDR3 nucleotide sequence: TGTGCCAGTAGTTTTGGACTTCCCGCCTACGAGCAGTACTTC. This encodes CASSFGLPAYEQYF. V usage is TRBV19 and J usage is TRBJ2-7, with D perhaps matching TRBD2 (5 bases). V lost 5 bases to trimming and J lost 2 bases, with 13 bases between them. Germline assignment: CDR1 LNHDA and CDR2 SQIVND (reference sequence). This CDR3 spans 14 amino acids.

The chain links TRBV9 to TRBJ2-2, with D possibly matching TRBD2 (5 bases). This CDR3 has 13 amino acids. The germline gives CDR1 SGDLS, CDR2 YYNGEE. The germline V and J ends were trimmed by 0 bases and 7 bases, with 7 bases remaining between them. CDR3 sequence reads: CASSVARDGELFF. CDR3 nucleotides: TGTGCCAGCAGCGTAGCTCGGGACGGGGAGCTGTTTTTT.

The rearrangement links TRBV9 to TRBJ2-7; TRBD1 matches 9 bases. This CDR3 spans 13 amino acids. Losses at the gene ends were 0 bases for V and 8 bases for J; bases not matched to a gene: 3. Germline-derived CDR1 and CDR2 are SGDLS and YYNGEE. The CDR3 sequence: CASSVAGTGKQYF. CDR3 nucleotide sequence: TGTGCCAGCAGCGTAGCTGGGACAGGGAAGCAGTACTTC.

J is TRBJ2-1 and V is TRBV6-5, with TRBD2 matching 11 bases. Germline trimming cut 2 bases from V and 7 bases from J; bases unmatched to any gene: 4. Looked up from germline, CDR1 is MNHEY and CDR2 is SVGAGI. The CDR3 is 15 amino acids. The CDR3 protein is CASSYTSGSLNEQFF. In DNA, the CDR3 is TGTGCCAGCAGTTACACTAGCGGGAGCTTGAATGAGCAGTTCTTC.

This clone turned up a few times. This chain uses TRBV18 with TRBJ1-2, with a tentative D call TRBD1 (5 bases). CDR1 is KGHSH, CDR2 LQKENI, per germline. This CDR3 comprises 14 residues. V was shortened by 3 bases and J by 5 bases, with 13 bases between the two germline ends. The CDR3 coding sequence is TGTGCCAGCTCACCCTTGACAGAAATATATGGCTACACCTTC. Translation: CASSPLTEIYGYTF.

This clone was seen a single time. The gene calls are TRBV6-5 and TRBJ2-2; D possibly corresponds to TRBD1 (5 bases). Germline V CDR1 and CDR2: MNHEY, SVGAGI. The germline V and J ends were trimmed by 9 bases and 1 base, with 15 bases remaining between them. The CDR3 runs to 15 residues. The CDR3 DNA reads TGTGCCAGTCGGGTGGGGCTAGTGAACACCGGGGAGCTGTTTTTT. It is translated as CASRVGLVNTGELFF.

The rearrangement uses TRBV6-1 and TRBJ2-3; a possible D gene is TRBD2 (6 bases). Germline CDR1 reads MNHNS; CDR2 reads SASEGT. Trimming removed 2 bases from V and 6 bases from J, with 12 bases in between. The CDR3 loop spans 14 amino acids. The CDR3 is CASSEFGREDTQYF. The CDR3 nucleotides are TGTGCCAGCAGTGAATTCGGCCGGGAGGATACGCAGTATTTT.

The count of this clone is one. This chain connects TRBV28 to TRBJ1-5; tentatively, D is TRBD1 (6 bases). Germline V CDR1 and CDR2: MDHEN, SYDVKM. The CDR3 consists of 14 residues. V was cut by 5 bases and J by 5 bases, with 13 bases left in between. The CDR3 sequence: CASSVDSPYQPQHF. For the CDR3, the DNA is TGTGCCAGCAGTGTGGACAGCCCGTATCAGCCCCAGCATTTT.

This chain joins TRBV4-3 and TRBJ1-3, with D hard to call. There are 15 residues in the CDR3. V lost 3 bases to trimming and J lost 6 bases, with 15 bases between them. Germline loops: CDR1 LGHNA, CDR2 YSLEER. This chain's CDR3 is CASSHNIGEANTIYF. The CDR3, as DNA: TGCGCCAGCAGCCACAACATCGGGGAGGCAAACACCATATATTTT.

The CDR3 DNA sequence: TGTGCCACAACCCCGGCGGGGCTTGGTTCACCCCTCCACTTT. This codes for CATTPAGLGSPLHF. The chain is built from TRBV6-5 and TRBJ1-6; TRBD1 is a possible D gene (5 bases). The germline V gene encodes CDR1 MNHEY and CDR2 SVGAGI. V was clipped by 10 bases and J by 9 bases, with 19 bases between them. This CDR3 is 14 amino acids long.

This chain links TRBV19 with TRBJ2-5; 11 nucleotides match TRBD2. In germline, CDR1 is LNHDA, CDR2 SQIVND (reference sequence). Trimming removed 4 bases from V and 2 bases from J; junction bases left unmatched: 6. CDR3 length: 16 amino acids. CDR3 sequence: CASSRGLAGAQETQYF. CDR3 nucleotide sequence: TGTGCCAGTAGTAGAGGACTAGCGGGTGCGCAAGAGACCCAGTACTTC.